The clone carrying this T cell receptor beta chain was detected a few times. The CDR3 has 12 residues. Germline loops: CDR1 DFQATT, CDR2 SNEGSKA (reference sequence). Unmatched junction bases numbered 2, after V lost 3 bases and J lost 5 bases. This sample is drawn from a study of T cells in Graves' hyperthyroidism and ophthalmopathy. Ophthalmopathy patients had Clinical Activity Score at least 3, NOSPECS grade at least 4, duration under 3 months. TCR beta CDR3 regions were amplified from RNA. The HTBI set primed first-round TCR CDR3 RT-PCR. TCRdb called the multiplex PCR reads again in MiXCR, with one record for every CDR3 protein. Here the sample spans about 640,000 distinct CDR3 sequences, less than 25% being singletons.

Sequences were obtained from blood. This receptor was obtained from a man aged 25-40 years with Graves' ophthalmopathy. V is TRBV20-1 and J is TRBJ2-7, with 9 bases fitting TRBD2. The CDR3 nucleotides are TGCAGTGCTAGGTTAGCGGGAGACGAGCAGTACTTC. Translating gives CSARLAGDEQYF.